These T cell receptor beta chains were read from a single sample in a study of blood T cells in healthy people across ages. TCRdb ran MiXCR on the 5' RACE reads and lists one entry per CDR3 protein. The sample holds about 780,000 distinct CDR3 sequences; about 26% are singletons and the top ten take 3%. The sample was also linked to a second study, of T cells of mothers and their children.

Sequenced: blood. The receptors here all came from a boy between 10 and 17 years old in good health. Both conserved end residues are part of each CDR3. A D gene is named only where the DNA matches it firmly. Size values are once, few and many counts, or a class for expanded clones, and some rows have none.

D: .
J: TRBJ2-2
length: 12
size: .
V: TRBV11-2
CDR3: CASTTGIGELFF
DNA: TGTGCCAGCACCACGGGTATCGGGGAGCTGTTTTTT

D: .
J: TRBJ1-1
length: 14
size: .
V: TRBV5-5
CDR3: CASSLAGDRTEAFF
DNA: TGTGCCAGCAGCTTGGCCGGGGATCGCACTGAAGCTTTCTTT

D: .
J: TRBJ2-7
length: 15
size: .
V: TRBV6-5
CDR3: CASSYSSLLYYEQYF
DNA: TGTGCCAGCAGTTACTCGAGTTTACTTTACTACGAGCAGTACTTC

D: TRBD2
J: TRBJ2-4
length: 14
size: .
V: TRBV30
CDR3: CAWSGLAGGDIQYF
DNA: TGTGCCTGGAGTGGACTAGCGGGGGGGGACATTCAGTACTTC

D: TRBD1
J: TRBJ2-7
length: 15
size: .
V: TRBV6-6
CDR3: CASSYEGTGTHEQYF
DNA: TGTGCCAGCAGTTACGAAGGGACAGGGACCCACGAGCAGTACTTC

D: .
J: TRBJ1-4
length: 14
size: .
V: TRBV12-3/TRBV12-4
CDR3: CASSFGLTNEKLFF
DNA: TGTGCCAGCAGTTTTGGGCTGACTAATGAAAAACTGTTTTTT

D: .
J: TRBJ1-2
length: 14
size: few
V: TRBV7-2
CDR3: CASSPGGRTHGYTF
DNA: TGTGCCAGCAGCCCCGGGGGGAGGACGCATGGCTACACCTTC

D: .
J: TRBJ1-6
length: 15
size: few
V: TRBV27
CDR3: CASSTGTGFWSPLHF
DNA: TGTGCCAGCAGCACCGGGACCGGTTTTTGGTCACCCCTCCACTTT

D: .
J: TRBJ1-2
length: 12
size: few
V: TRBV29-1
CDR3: CSVDGGAGGYTF
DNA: TGCAGCGTTGACGGCGGAGCGGGGGGCTACACCTTC

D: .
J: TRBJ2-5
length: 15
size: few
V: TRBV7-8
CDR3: CASSLFRTVKETQYF
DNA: TGTGCCAGCAGCCTGTTTAGGACAGTAAAAGAGACCCAGTACTTC

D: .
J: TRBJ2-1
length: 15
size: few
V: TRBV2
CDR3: CASTAGTRELNEQFF
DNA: TGTGCCAGCACCGCCGGGACCCGAGAGCTAAATGAGCAGTTCTTC

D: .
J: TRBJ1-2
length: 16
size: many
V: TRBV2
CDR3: CASSVQGSAFNYGYTF
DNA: TGTGCCAGCAGCGTACAGGGATCTGCCTTTAACTATGGCTACACCTTC

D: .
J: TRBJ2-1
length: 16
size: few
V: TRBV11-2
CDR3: CASSLVQGGSYNEQFF
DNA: TGTGCCAGCAGCTTAGTTCAGGGGGGCTCCTACAATGAGCAGTTCTTC

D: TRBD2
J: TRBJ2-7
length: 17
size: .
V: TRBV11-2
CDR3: CASSLDHASGSSYEQYF
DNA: TGTGCCAGCAGCTTAGATCATGCTAGCGGGAGCTCCTACGAGCAGTACTTC

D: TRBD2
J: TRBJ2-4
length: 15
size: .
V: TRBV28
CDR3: CASSLREAAKNIQYF
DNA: TGTGCCAGCAGTCTCCGGGAGGCGGCCAAAAACATTCAGTACTTC

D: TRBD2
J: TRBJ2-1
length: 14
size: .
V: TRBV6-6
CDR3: CASTLTSGGDEQFF
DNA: TGTGCCAGCACCCTGACTAGCGGGGGAGATGAGCAGTTCTTC

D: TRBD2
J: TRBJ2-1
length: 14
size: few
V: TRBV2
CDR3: CASNRDYYYNEQFF
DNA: TGTGCCAGCAACCGGGACTATTACTACAATGAGCAGTTCTTC

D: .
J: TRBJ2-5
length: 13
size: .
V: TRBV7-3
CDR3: CASRRGASLKQYF
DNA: TGTGCCAGCCGCCGCGGGGCATCCTTGAAGCAGTACTTC

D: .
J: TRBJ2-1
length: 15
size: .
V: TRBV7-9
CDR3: CASSSWLSSYNEQFF
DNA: TGTGCCAGCAGCTCGTGGCTAAGCTCCTACAATGAGCAGTTCTTC

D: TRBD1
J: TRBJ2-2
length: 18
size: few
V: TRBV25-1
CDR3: CASSHGTGNPLNTGELFF
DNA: TGTGCCAGCAGTCATGGGACAGGGAACCCCTTGAACACCGGGGAGCTGTTTTTT

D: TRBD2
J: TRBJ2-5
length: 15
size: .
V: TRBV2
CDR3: CASSDWRGGTETQYF
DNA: TGTGCCAGCAGTGATTGGCGGGGGGGTACGGAGACCCAGTACTTC

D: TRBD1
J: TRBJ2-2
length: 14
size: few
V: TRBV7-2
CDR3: CASTLDRGAGELFF
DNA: TGTGCCAGCACCCTGGACAGGGGGGCCGGGGAGCTGTTTTTT

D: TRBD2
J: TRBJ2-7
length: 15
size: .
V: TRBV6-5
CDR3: CASSSQAGRVYEQYF
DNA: TGTGCCAGCAGTTCACAAGCAGGGAGGGTCTACGAGCAGTACTTC

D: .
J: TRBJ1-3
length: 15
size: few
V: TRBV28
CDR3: CASWGGPLSGNTIYF
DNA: TGTGCCAGCTGGGGGGGGCCTCTCTCTGGAAACACCATATATTTT

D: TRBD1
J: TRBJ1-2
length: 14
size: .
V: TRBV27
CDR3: CASSPRAGGYGYTF
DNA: TGTGCCAGCAGCCCTCGGGCAGGGGGGTATGGCTACACCTTC

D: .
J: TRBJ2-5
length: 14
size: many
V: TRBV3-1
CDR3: CASSRTGGQETQYF
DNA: TGTGCCAGCAGCCGGACTGGCGGGCAAGAGACCCAGTACTTC

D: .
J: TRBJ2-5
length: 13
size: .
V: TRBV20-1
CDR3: CSASQLLGETQYF
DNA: TGCAGTGCTAGCCAGCTCTTGGGAGAGACCCAGTACTTC

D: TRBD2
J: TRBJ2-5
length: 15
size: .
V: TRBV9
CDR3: CASSVASGGAETQYF
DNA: TGTGCCAGCAGCGTAGCTAGCGGGGGGGCGGAGACCCAGTACTTC

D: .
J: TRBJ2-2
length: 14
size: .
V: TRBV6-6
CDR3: CASPRHPNTGELFF
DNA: TGTGCCAGCCCCCGACACCCGAACACCGGGGAGCTGTTTTTT

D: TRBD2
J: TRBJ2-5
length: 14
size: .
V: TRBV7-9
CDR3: CASSPAGKRETQYF
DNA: TGTGCCAGCAGCCCAGCGGGGAAGAGGGAGACCCAGTACTTC

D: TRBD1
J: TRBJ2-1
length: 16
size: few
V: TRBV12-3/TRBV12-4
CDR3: CASSPVGTVGDNEQFF
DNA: TGTGCCAGCAGTCCAGTGGGGACAGTTGGGGACAATGAGCAGTTCTTC

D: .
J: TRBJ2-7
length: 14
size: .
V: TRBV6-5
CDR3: CASSYRDREGEQYF
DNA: TGTGCCAGCAGTTACCGTGACAGGGAGGGCGAGCAGTACTTC

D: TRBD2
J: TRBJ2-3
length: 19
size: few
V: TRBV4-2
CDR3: CASSHREGTSGPGTDTQYF
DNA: TGTGCCAGCAGCCACCGAGAGGGGACTAGCGGTCCAGGCACAGATACGCAGTACTTT

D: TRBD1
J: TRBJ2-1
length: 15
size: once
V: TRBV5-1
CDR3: CASSVDRGNLDEQFF
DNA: TGCGCCAGCAGCGTTGACAGGGGGAATTTGGATGAGCAGTTCTTC

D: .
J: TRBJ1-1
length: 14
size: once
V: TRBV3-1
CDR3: CVSSQGGLNTEAFF
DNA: TGTGTCAGCAGCCAAGGGGGATTAAACACTGAAGCTTTCTTT

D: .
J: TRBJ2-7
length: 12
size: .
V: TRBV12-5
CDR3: CASGFSGYEQYF
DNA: TGTGCTAGTGGTTTCTCCGGCTACGAGCAGTACTTC

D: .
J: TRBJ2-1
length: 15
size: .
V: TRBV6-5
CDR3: CASSYSSAGRSEQFF
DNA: TGTGCCAGCAGTTACTCTTCGGCAGGGCGGAGTGAGCAGTTCTTC

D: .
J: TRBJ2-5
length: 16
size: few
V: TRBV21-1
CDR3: CASSKGHRDRKETQYF
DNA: TGTGCCAGCAGCAAAGGCCACCGGGACAGGAAAGAGACCCAGTACTTC

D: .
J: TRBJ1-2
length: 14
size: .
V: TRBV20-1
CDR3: CSARLQGIPYGYTF
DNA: TGCAGTGCTAGACTACAGGGTATCCCCTATGGCTACACCTTC

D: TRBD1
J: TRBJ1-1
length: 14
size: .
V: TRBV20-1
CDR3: CSAPLDREGTEAFF
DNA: TGCAGTGCCCCCCTGGACAGGGAGGGCACTGAAGCTTTCTTT

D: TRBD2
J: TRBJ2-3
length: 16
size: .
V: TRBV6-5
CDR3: CASRRGTSGRADTQYF
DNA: TGTGCCAGCAGACGCGGGACTTCCGGGAGGGCAGATACGCAGTATTTT